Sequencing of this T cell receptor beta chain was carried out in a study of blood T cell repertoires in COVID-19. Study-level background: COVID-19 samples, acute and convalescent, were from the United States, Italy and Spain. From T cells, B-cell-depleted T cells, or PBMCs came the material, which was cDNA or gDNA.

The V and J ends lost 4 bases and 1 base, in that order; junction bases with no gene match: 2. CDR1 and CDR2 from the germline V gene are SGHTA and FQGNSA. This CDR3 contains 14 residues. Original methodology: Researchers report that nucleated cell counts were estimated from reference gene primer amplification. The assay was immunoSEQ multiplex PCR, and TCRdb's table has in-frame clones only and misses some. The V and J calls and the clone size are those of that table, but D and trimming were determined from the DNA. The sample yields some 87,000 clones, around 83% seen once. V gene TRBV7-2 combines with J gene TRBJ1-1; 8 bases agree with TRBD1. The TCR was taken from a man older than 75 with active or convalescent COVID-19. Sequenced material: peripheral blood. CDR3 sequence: CASSWDRSNTEAFF. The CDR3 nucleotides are TGTGCCAGCAGCTGGGACAGGTCGAACACTGAAGCTTTCTTT.